One sample yielded the 5 T cell receptor beta chains listed below, sequenced in a study of OX40 agonist ivuxolimab in advanced cancers. Library construction relied on the immunoSEQ multiplex PCR assay. TCRdb limited this immuneACCESS table to in-frame rearrangements with V and J called. A share of clones is missing; checked studies link under half to unresolved V genes, and the rest is unexplained. The sample table records roughly 100,000 clones; under 95% of these occur just once. The ten largest account for 0.7% to 1% of the sample. Sequences were derived from CD4+ or CD8+ T cells sorted from blood, sampled in a trial of the OX40 agonist ivuxolimab. These receptor sequences come from an adult with an advanced solid tumor such as melanoma, head and neck, liver or kidney cancer.

The V call is TRBV19, the J call TRBJ2-7; D is perhaps TRBD1 or TRBD2 (6 bases each). CDR3 length: 14 residues. Germline CDR1 reads LNHDA; CDR2 reads SQIVND (reference sequence). Trimming stripped 3 bases from V and 4 bases from J, with 13 bases between. Written as DNA, the CDR3 is TGTGCCAGTAGTATCGGTACAGGGAGGTACGAGCAGTACTTC. Protein product: CASSIGTGRYEQYF.

This clone was counted a single time. This chain connects TRBV5-1 to TRBJ1-6; 11 bases fit TRBD1. With 4 bases clipped from V and 7 bases from J, the junction kept 4 bases outside the gene matches. This CDR3 is built from 15 residues. Germline V gene data show CDR1 as SGHRS and CDR2 as YFSETQ. The CDR3 nucleotides read TGCGCCAGCAGCATAGGGACAGGGGGAAATTCACCCCTCCACTTT. Translated, it gives CASSIGTGGNSPLHF.

This sequence joins TRBV2 and TRBJ1-4; D gene ambiguous. Germline lookup yields CDR1 SNHLY and CDR2 FYNNEI. This CDR3 region has 14 residues. The ends were cut back, 3 bases at V and 3 bases at J, with 8 bases in the middle. The CDR3 is CASSDLRPNEKLFF. CDR3 in DNA: TGTGCCAGCAGTGATCTTCGCCCTAATGAAAAACTGTTTTTT.

This chain connects TRBV5-6 to TRBJ2-1; D remains unclear. The CDR3 loop spans 11 amino acids. Trimming cost V 7 bases and J 8 bases, with 10 bases left between them. CDR1 is SGHDT and CDR2 is YYEEEE in the germline V gene. As DNA, the CDR3 is TGTGCCAGCCGTACGGGCTATGAGCAGTTCTTC. Protein product: CASRTGYEQFF.

The chain employs TRBV2 and TRBJ2-1; 12 nucleotides agree with TRBD2. V shed 6 bases, J shed 9 bases, and the junction held 9 bases outside the gene matches. Per the germline V gene, CDR1 is SNHLY and CDR2 is FYNNEI. The CDR3 loop spans 15 amino acids. The CDR3 sequence is CASSLGLAGSTEQFF. The CDR3 DNA follows: TGTGCCAGCAGCCTAGGACTAGCGGGATCTACTGAGCAGTTCTTC. The complete variable domain, with remaining parts taken from reference TRBV2 and TRBJ2-1, reads EPEVTQTPSHQVTQMGQEVILRCVPISNHLYFYWYRQILGQKVEFLVSFYNNEISEKSEIFDDQFSVERPDGSNFTLKIRSTKLEDSAMYFCASSLGLAGSTEQFFGPGTRLTVL.